A selection of T cell receptor beta chains follows, all from one sample in a study of control samples from healthy donors and cancer patients. Sequenced by immunoSEQ multiplex PCR; TCRdb stores in-frame clones only, minus some. The repertoire has 100,000 to 150,000 clones, around nine tenths of them found once; the top ten carry about 2.7%. Specimen: blood. All receptors come from a man in his forties in good health. CDR3s include the opening cysteine and the closing phenylalanine or tryptophan. Fields, in order: D gene, J gene, clone size, CDR3 length, V gene, CDR3 DNA, CDR3 protein. A D gene is named only where the DNA matches it firmly. Some rows have no size entry. The others give once, few or many, or a class for an expanded clone.

D: .; J: TRBJ2-7; size: .; length: 15; V: TRBV2; DNA: TGTGCCAGCAGTTTCCAGGGAGGTGGGGGCTACGAGCAGTACTTC; CDR3: CASSFQGGGGYEQYF
D: .; J: TRBJ1-1; size: .; length: 13; V: TRBV19; DNA: TGTGCCAGTAGTATTTTGGGGGGGGCTGAAGCTTTCTTT; CDR3: CASSILGGAEAFF
D: .; J: TRBJ2-3; size: .; length: 16; V: TRBV7-3; DNA: TGTGCCAGCAGCTTAGGCGCAGGGACCGACACAGATACGCAGTATTTT; CDR3: CASSLGAGTDTDTQYF
D: .; J: TRBJ2-7; size: .; length: 14; V: TRBV10-2; DNA: TGCGCCAGCTCGGGTCCCGGGGGAGCCTACGAGCAGTACTTC; CDR3: CASSGPGGAYEQYF
D: TRBD2; J: TRBJ2-3; size: .; length: 20; V: TRBV9; DNA: TGTGCCAGCAGCGTAGGGGGACTAGCGGGGGCCTACCCAGGAGGAGATACGCAGTATTTT; CDR3: CASSVGGLAGAYPGGDTQYF
D: .; J: TRBJ1-5; size: .; length: 15; V: TRBV15; DNA: TGTGCCACCAGCAGAGATCGGGGGGGGGCCCAGCCCCAGCATTTT; CDR3: CATSRDRGGAQPQHF
D: .; J: TRBJ1-5; size: .; length: 14; V: TRBV28; DNA: TGTGCCAGCAGTCCGCAACTAGGCCATCAGCCCCAGCATTTT; CDR3: CASSPQLGHQPQHF
D: TRBD1; J: TRBJ1-1; size: few; length: 16; V: TRBV5-1; DNA: TGCGCCAGCAGCTTGGTTCCCCTCGACAGGGACACTGAAGCTTTCTTT; CDR3: CASSLVPLDRDTEAFF
D: TRBD1; J: TRBJ1-6; size: .; length: 15; V: TRBV19; DNA: TGTGCCAGTAGTCTGACAGGGGGTAATCAATCACCCCTCCACTTT; CDR3: CASSLTGGNQSPLHF
D: .; J: TRBJ1-5; size: once; length: 14; V: TRBV13; DNA: TGTGCCAGCAGCGCCTCGAGGGGCAATCAGCCCCAGCATTTT; CDR3: CASSASRGNQPQHF
D: TRBD1; J: TRBJ1-5; size: .; length: 16; V: TRBV28; DNA: TGTGCCAGCCTCACTTGGGCGCAGGGGGCGGATCAGCCCCAGCATTTT; CDR3: CASLTWAQGADQPQHF
D: TRBD1; J: TRBJ2-4; size: once; length: 16; V: TRBV6-6; DNA: TGTGCCAGCAGTTATCGACAGGGGCGAGCCAAAAACATTCAGTACTTC; CDR3: CASSYRQGRAKNIQYF
D: .; J: TRBJ2-2; size: .; length: 16; V: TRBV7-6; DNA: TGTGCCAGCAGCTTAGGAGGGTACAGTCCCACCGGGGAGCTGTTTTTT; CDR3: CASSLGGYSPTGELFF
D: .; J: TRBJ1-1; size: .; length: 16; V: TRBV27; DNA: TGTGCCAGCAGTTACAGCCTAATAACGTTGAACACTGAAGCTTTCTTT; CDR3: CASSYSLITLNTEAFF
D: .; J: TRBJ1-3; size: .; length: 14; V: TRBV29-1; DNA: TGCAGCGTGTTAGACCACGCCACTGGAAACACCATATATTTT; CDR3: CSVLDHATGNTIYF
D: .; J: TRBJ1-2; size: .; length: 14; V: TRBV15; DNA: TGTGCCACCAGCAGTAGGACGCAGAGCTATGGCTACACCTTC; CDR3: CATSSRTQSYGYTF
D: TRBD1; J: TRBJ1-6; size: .; length: 16; V: TRBV6-6; DNA: TGTGCCAGCAGTTACGAGGGACAGGGCCCTTTTTCACCCCTCCACTTT; CDR3: CASSYEGQGPFSPLHF
D: .; J: TRBJ1-6; size: .; length: 14; V: TRBV28; DNA: TGTGCCAGCAGTGAGACACGGAATAATTCACCCCTCCACTTT; CDR3: CASSETRNNSPLHF
D: .; J: TRBJ1-3; size: .; length: 14; V: TRBV5-1; DNA: TGCGCCAGCAGCACAGGGTCTTCTGGAAACACCATATATTTT; CDR3: CASSTGSSGNTIYF
D: .; J: TRBJ2-2; size: .; length: 16; V: TRBV4-1; DNA: TGCGCCAGCAGCCCCAGAGGGGTCAGGGACACCGGGGAGCTGTTTTTT; CDR3: CASSPRGVRDTGELFF
D: .; J: TRBJ1-2; size: .; length: 14; V: TRBV28; DNA: TGTGCCAGCAGTTTAAGGGCAGAGCACTATGGCTACACCTTC; CDR3: CASSLRAEHYGYTF
D: TRBD1; J: TRBJ1-2; size: .; length: 14; V: TRBV14; DNA: TGTGCCAGCAGCCCCCTCAGACAGGGACATGGCTACACCTTC; CDR3: CASSPLRQGHGYTF
D: .; J: TRBJ1-5; size: .; length: 14; V: TRBV4-1; DNA: TGCGCCAGCAGCCAAGATAGTGTGTATCAGCCCCAGCATTTT; CDR3: CASSQDSVYQPQHF
D: TRBD1; J: TRBJ1-1; size: .; length: 16; V: TRBV19; DNA: TGTGCCAGTAGTATTAGATTTGGACAGGGGGACACTGAAGCTTTCTTT; CDR3: CASSIRFGQGDTEAFF
D: .; J: TRBJ1-3; size: .; length: 16; V: TRBV3-1/TRBV3-2; DNA: TGTGCCAGCAGCCGGACCGCGGGATTCTCTGGAAACACCATATATTTT; CDR3: CASSRTAGFSGNTIYF
D: .; J: TRBJ2-5; size: .; length: 14; V: TRBV19; DNA: TGTGCCAGTAGTATTACTTGGGATCCTGAGACCCAGTACTTC; CDR3: CASSITWDPETQYF
D: .; J: TRBJ1-3; size: .; length: 16; V: TRBV7-8; DNA: TGTGCCAGCAGCTCAATACGGGGCATTCCTGGAAACACCATATATTTT; CDR3: CASSSIRGIPGNTIYF
D: TRBD2; J: TRBJ2-3; size: .; length: 16; V: TRBV12-5; DNA: TGTGCTAGTGGTTTGATAGCGGGGGGGACAACAGATACGCAGTATTTT; CDR3: CASGLIAGGTTDTQYF
D: TRBD1; J: TRBJ1-6; size: .; length: 16; V: TRBV13; DNA: TGTGCCAGCAGCTTAGGGGCCGGGACAGGGAGTTCACCCCTCCACTTT; CDR3: CASSLGAGTGSSPLHF
D: .; J: TRBJ1-1; size: .; length: 14; V: TRBV5-1; DNA: TGCGCCAGCAGCTTGACAGTCATGAACACTGAAGCTTTCTTT; CDR3: CASSLTVMNTEAFF
D: TRBD1; J: TRBJ2-7; size: .; length: 14; V: TRBV19; DNA: TGTGCCAGTAGTATTTCCACAGGGGGCTACGAGCAGTACTTC; CDR3: CASSISTGGYEQYF
D: .; J: TRBJ2-4; size: .; length: 14; V: TRBV6-5; DNA: TGTGCCAGCAATGCGAGGGGAGCCAAAAACATTCAGTACTTC; CDR3: CASNARGAKNIQYF